Following are 18 T cell receptor beta chains from one sample sequenced in a study of spatial heterogeneity in lung cancer. Time point in this sample: blood at routine non-recurrence follow-up after resection. Extraction of whole RNA from tumor, nontumor lung or frozen PBMC preceded unsorted sequencing. TCRdb redid the calling of the 5' RACE reads with MiXCR, one entry per CDR3 protein. This table has around 110,000 distinct CDR3 sequences, 12% appearing once. The material sequenced was PBMCs, taken at follow-up. These receptors all stem from a male donor with early-stage non-small cell lung cancer.

There are many counts of this clonotype. This chain connects TRBV5-1 to TRBJ2-3; no reliable D call. The CDR3 has 15 amino acids. V lost 0 bases and J 4 bases, leaving 12 bases between the germline ends. Germline V CDR1 and CDR2: SGHRS, YFSETQ. In DNA form, the CDR3 reads TGCGCCAGCAGCTTGGCACACGCAGACCCAGATACGCAGTATTTT. It encodes CASSLAHADPDTQYF. Based on the CDR3 plus reference TRBV5-1 and TRBJ2-3, the full variable domain is KAGVTQTPRYLIKTRGQQVTLSCSPISGHRSVSWYQQTPGQGLQFLFEYFSETQRNKGNFPGRFSGRQFSNSRSEMNVSTLELGDSALYLCASSLAHADPDTQYFGPGTRLTVL.

This clonotype was seen repeatedly, ten times or more. V and J are TRBV11-2 and TRBJ1-4; no firm D call. The CDR3 runs 13 residues. The germline CDR1 and CDR2 sequences are SGHAT and FQNNGV. The V end lost 1 base, the J end lost 8 bases, and 8 bases lay between the germline ends. The CDR3 nucleotides read TGTGCCAGCAGCTTAGGACTGGCCGAAAAACTGTTTTTT. It codes for CASSLGLAEKLFF.

This clonotype occurred a few times. The rearrangement links TRBV20-1 to TRBJ1-1, with D possibly being TRBD1 (6 bases). Per the germline V gene, CDR1 is DFQATT and CDR2 is SNEGSKA (reference sequence). Trimming pared 2 bases from V and 1 base from J, leaving 11 bases between. This CDR3 contains 14 residues. For the CDR3, the DNA is TGCAGTGCTAGACGAGGGGGAAGGAACACTGAAGCTTTCTTT. This sequence encodes CSARRGGRNTEAFF.

Only a few counts were recorded for this clonotype. The gene calls are TRBV6-2 or TRBV6-3 and TRBJ1-1, with D unresolved. V gave up 4 bases and J gave up 6 bases, with 15 bases separating them. Germline assignment: CDR1 MNHEY and CDR2 SVGEGT. The CDR3 is 14 amino acids. DNA of the CDR3: TGTGCCAGCAGTTCCGGTTTGTCGGCCCCTGAAGCTTTCTTT. Amino acids: CASSSGLSAPEAFF.

There are a few counts of this clonotype. The chain has TRBV27 and TRBJ2-1, with 8 bases identical to TRBD2. J lost 7 bases, V lost 0 bases, and 8 bases had no gene match. The CDR3 consists of 16 residues. CDR1 and CDR2 (germline): MNHEY, SMNVEV (reference sequence). The CDR3 nucleotides are TGTGCCAGCAGTTTATCAGGGATAGCGGGGACTAATGAGCAGTTCTTC. It translates to CASSLSGIAGTNEQFF.

Only a few counts were recorded for this clonotype. The CDR3 DNA reads TGTGCCAGCAGTCTAAGCGAGGGGAACTACAATGAGCAGTTCTTC. It specifies CASSLSEGNYNEQFF. This chain joins TRBV27 and TRBJ2-1; perhaps D is TRBD1 or TRBD2 (5 bases each). Germline V gives CDR1 MNHEY, CDR2 SMNVEV (reference sequence). V was cut by 5 bases and J by 3 bases, with 14 bases left in between. The length of the CDR3 is 15 residues.

The chain combines TRBV18 with TRBJ1-5; D remains unclear. The CDR3 has 12 residues. Germline loops: CDR1 KGHSH, CDR2 LQKENI. Trimming removed 2 bases at V and 9 bases at J, with 8 bases between. Here the CDR3 DNA reads TGTGCCAGCTCACCAGGGAGAAGGCCCCAGCATTTT. Protein product: CASSPGRRPQHF.

This sequence joins TRBV12-3 or TRBV12-4 and TRBJ1-1; 7 nucleotides line up with TRBD1. Trimming took 6 bases from V and 7 from J; bases not matched to a gene: 5. This CDR3 is 12 amino acids long. CDR3: CASRIQGIEAFF. CDR3 in DNA: TGTGCCAGCAGGATACAGGGGATTGAAGCTTTCTTT.

In its sample, this clonotype was seen a few times. The rearrangement uses TRBV24-1 and TRBJ2-2; D may match TRBD1 or TRBD2 (6 bases each). Germline values: CDR1 KGHDR, CDR2 SFDVKD. The CDR3 runs 15 residues. V was clipped by 10 bases and J by 0 bases, with 14 bases between them. CDR3 residues: CATGPGAANTGELFF. CDR3 DNA: TGTGCCACGGGACCGGGGGCTGCGAACACCGGGGAGCTGTTTTTT.

There are a few counts of this clonotype. The CDR3 protein is CASSGPGTSGGNEQFF. For the CDR3, the DNA is TGTGCCAGCAGCGGGCCCGGGACTAGCGGGGGCAATGAGCAGTTCTTC. The gene calls are TRBV9 and TRBJ2-1; 14 nucleotides agree with TRBD2. Germline V gives CDR1 SGDLS, CDR2 YYNGEE. The J segment lost 6 bases and the V segment lost 3 bases, leaving 5 bases of the junction unmatched. CDR3 length equals 16 residues.

The V call is TRBV6-5, the J call TRBJ2-3, with TRBD2 matching 9 bases. Germline lookup yields CDR1 MNHEY and CDR2 SVGAGI. V dropped 1 base and J dropped 2; count of bases not matched to a gene: 4. The CDR3 loop spans 16 amino acids. The CDR3 here is CASSYLAGASTDTQYF. The CDR3 DNA sequence: TGTGCCAGCAGTTACTTAGCGGGGGCTTCCACAGATACGCAGTATTTT.

This clonotype has at least ten counts. V gene TRBV9 combines with J gene TRBJ1-2, with TRBD1 as a possible D gene (5 bases). Germline V gene data show CDR1 as SGDLS and CDR2 as YYNGEE. V lost 3 bases to trimming and J lost 7 bases, with 16 bases between them. This CDR3 has 14 amino acids. The CDR3 reads CASSGSQGLSGYTF. The CDR3 DNA is TGTGCCAGCAGCGGAAGCCAGGGTTTGTCTGGCTACACCTTC.

This clonotype was found a few times. This sequence joins TRBV7-3 and TRBJ2-1, with D possibly matching TRBD2 (7 bases). V was cut by 4 bases and J by 6 bases, with 10 bases left in between. This CDR3 has 13 amino acids. Per germline, CDR1 SGHTA and CDR2 FQGTGA. This CDR3 is CASSWGGLNEQFF. The CDR3 nucleotides read TGTGCCAGCAGCTGGGGGGGCCTCAATGAGCAGTTCTTC.

The chain couples TRBV21-1 to TRBJ1-5. TRBV21-1 is termed a pseudogene. The CDR3 loop spans 15 amino acids. The CDR3 DNA follows: TGTGCCAGCAGCAAATGGATATATAGCAATCAGCCCCAGCATTTT. It specifies CASSKWIYSNQPQHF.

This clonotype was seen ten or more times. The chain links TRBV29-1 to TRBJ1-2, with TRBD1 identical over 9 bases. The CDR3 runs 13 residues. CDR1 and CDR2 (germline): SQVTM, ANQGSEA. Unmatched junction bases numbered 5, after V lost 4 bases and J lost 5 bases. The CDR3: CSVVGTGSYGYTF. The CDR3 nucleotides are TGCAGCGTTGTAGGGACAGGGTCTTATGGCTACACCTTC. Based on the CDR3 plus reference TRBV29-1 and TRBJ1-2, the full variable domain is SAVISQKPSRDICQRGTSLTIQCQVDSQVTMMFWYRQQPGQSLTLIATANQGSEATYESGFVIDKFPISRPNLTFSTLTVSNMSPEDSSIYLCSVVGTGSYGYTFGSGTRLTVV.

This clonotype was detected a few times. V and J are TRBV2 and TRBJ1-5; the match to TRBD1 covers 10 bases. The germline V gene encodes CDR1 SNHLY and CDR2 FYNNEI. After removal of 5 bases from V and 3 bases from J, the junction contained 7 bases not matched to a gene. This CDR3 is 16 amino acids long. The CDR3 nucleotides are TGTGCCAGCAGTTTGACAGGGGGCGAGTTCAATCAGCCCCAGCATTTT. Its translation is CASSLTGGEFNQPQHF.

This clonotype was counted only a few times. The chain links TRBV4-1 to TRBJ2-7; 12 bases line up with TRBD1. V gave up 5 bases and J gave up 6 bases; unmatched junction bases: 8. The CDR3 is 15 amino acids. Per germline, CDR1 MGHRA and CDR2 YSYEKL. CDR3 loop: CASSLGTGGGSEQYF. In nucleotides, the CDR3 is TGCGCCAGCAGCTTAGGGACAGGGGGCGGGAGCGAGCAGTACTTC.

At least ten counts were recorded for this clonotype. The chain joins TRBV6-1 to TRBJ1-1, with D possibly being TRBD1 (5 bases). Deletions cut 4 bases from V and 0 bases from J, with 9 bases between. The CDR3 is 14 amino acids. CDR1 is MNHNS, CDR2 SASEGT, per germline. CDR3 sequence (DNA): TGTGCCAGCAGTGCAGACAGTATGAACACTGAAGCTTTCTTT. As protein: CASSADSMNTEAFF.